This T cell receptor beta chain comes out of a study of control samples from healthy donors and cancer patients. Germline CDR1 is MGHDK and CDR2 is SYGVNS. This CDR3 is 16 amino acids long. Germline trimming cut 5 bases from V and 2 bases from J; bases unmatched to any gene: 8. Using immunoSEQ multiplex PCR, the repertoire was profiled, and TCRdb retains in-frame clones only, with some absent. Of 120,000 or so clones in the sample, 80% to 90% were seen once. The clonotype originates from a man between 40 and 49 years old in good health. Sequenced sample: blood. The rearrangement links TRBV25-1 to TRBJ1-2; 10 positions agree with TRBD1. Written as DNA, the CDR3 is TGTGCCAGCAGTCCGGGGGGGACAGGGGTAAACTATGGCTACACCTTC. This translates into CASSPGGTGVNYGYTF.